The sequence of this T cell receptor beta chain was determined in a study of CD8+CD57+ T cells in acquired aplastic anemia (dated by TCRdb to the late 2010s). Study-level background: On average, sorted CD4+ and CD8+ cells yielded 3.2 ug of extracted DNA, with a range of roughly 0.19 to 27.4 ug. Healthy donor samples averaged roughly 9.9 million reads for CD4+ and under 14 million for CD8+ cells. What the research found in general, with its limitations: Approximately 31 CD8+ CDR3 sequences were found in both patients and controls but appeared to be highly expressed in patients and within the immunodominant clones of the patients. Between patients and healthy controls, no significant difference in CD8+ Simpson's diversity was found (P=0.060).

TCR beta VDJ combination and CDR3 sequence profiling used genomic DNA as the template. An Illumina HiSeq 2000 was the platform used for TCR repertoire sequencing. As for the authors' bioinformatics: Repertoires were assessed using TRBV/TRBJ rearrangement plots, CDR3 size and DJ length profiles, and Simpson's diversity index. The immunodominant clone was defined as the most abundant DNA sequence in deep sequencing data. CDR3 amino acid sequences were screened for sharing across subjects and were compared with published repertoires and the VDJdb database. Using fastp trimming at Q25 and MiXCR clonotype assembly, TCRdb reanalyzed the public sequencing data and kept in-frame beta chains. All rows with the same CDR3 protein become a single entry with the most common DNA and genes. Here the V and J calls rest on TCRdb's processing, not on the authors' analysis. This sample gives about 170,000 distinct CDR3 sequences in total; 55% to 75% of them show up just once. The ten largest clones take up about 50% of the sample.

This clonotype was detected a few times. Its cognate antigen has yet to be identified. Per-base qualities were not stored, and no clone one base away is much larger. In this study, sorted CD4+ and CD8+ T cells from the blood of healthy subjects and of severe aplastic anemia patients had their TCR repertoires deep-sequenced. Ficoll-Paque density gradient centrifugation was used to isolate peripheral blood mononuclear cells. Before DNA extraction, CD4+ and CD8+ T cells were sorted by FACS or by magnetic beads. Taken from the germline V gene (reference sequence), the CDR1 and CDR2 loops are LNHNV and YYDKDF. Deletion took 3 bases off V and 0 bases off J, with a span of 6 bases between the germline ends. The CDR3 runs 13 residues from the cysteine to the phenylalanine. Kept here is only the CDR3 DNA, which spans 39 bases and is read in frame from base 1.

The sample consisted of sorted CD4+, CD8+, or CD8+CD57+ T cells (not recorded which) from PBMCs. The receptor was isolated from a human donor in good health. The chain employs TRBV15 and TRBJ2-7; no confident D gene assignment can be made. The DNA sequence is TGTGCCACCAGCAGTCACCTCTCCTACGAGCAGTACTTC. Its translation reads: CATSSHLSYEQYF.